This T cell receptor (beta chain) was profiled in a study of identical twins. Study-level findings and limits: Fewer insertions were carried by abundant cord blood beta clonotypes, but none was seen in memory repertoires. The models gave estimates that fell short of the out-of-frame TCR alpha sharing seen in monozygotic twins.

V shed 4 bases and J 0 bases; nucleotides not matched to a gene: 3. CDR1 is SQVTM, CDR2 ANQGSEA, per germline. The CDR3 length is 14 residues. This clonotype has ten or more counts. What it binds is unknown. A universal primer site was created by template switching, with the cDNA bearing unique molecular identifiers. Via MiXCR, TCRdb re-called the 5' RACE reads, giving one row per CDR3 protein. In the table there are nearly 650,000 distinct CDR3 sequences, around 7.4% of which are singletons. This sample was shared with a second study, whose subject was yellow fever vaccine responses in identical twins.

The chain couples TRBV29-1 to TRBJ2-5, with 9 bases identical to TRBD2. Sequences were obtained from PBMCs. The sequence was obtained from a woman aged 18-29 years in good health. CDR3 bases: TGCAGCGTTGGTGCGGGAGGGTACCAAGAGACCCAGTACTTC. This gives the protein CSVGAGGYQETQYF.